This TCR beta chain was sequenced during a study of radiotherapy plus CTLA-4 blockade in lung cancer. V was clipped by 1 base and J by 8 bases, with 17 bases between them. CDR1 is MDHEN and CDR2 is SYDVKM in the germline V gene. There are 15 residues in the CDR3. Here immunoSEQ multiplex PCR was the method, and the copy in TCRdb shows in-frame clones only, minus some. This repertoire shows approximately 76,000 clones, more than 60% found once; its top ten account for under 5%. This TCR derives from a human donor with non-small cell lung cancer who had a partial response to radiotherapy plus ipilimumab. Some clones in this sample may be carry-over from other donors' samples. The source material was peripheral blood, sampled from a patient treated with radiotherapy plus ipilimumab. The chain employs TRBV28 and TRBJ1-2, with D hard to call. CDR3 residues: CASSLLVGREQGYTF. Here the CDR3 DNA reads TGTGCCAGCAGTTTATTGGTGGGCCGGGAGCAGGGCTACACCTTC.